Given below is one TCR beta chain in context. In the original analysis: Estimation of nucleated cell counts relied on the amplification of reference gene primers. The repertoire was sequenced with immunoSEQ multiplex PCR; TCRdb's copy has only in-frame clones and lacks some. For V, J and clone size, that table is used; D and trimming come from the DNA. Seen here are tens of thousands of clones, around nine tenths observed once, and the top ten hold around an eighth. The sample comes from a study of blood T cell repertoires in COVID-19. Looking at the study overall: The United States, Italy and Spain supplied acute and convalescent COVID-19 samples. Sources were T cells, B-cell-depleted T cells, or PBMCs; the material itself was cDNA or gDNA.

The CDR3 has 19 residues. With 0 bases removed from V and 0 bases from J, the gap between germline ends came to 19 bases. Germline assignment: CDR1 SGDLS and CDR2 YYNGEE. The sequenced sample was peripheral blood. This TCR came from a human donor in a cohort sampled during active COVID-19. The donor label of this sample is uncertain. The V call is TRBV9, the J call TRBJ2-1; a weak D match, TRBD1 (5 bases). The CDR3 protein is CASSVVAGPLSSSYNEQFF. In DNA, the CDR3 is TGTGCCAGCAGCGTAGTGGCAGGGCCTCTATCGAGCTCCTACAATGAGCAGTTCTTC.